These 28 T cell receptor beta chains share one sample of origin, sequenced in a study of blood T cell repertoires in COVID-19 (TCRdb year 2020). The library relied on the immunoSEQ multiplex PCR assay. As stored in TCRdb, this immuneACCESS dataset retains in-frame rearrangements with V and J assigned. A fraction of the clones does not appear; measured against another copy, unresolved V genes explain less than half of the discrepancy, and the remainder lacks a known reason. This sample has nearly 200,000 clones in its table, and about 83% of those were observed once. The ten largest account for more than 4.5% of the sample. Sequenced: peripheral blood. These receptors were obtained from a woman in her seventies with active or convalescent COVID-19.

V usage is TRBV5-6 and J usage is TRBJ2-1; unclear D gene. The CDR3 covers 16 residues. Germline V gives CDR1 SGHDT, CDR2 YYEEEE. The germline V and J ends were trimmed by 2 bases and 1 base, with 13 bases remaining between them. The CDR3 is CASSFGRGGSYNEQFF. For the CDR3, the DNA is TGTGCCAGCAGCTTTGGTAGAGGTGGGTCCTACAATGAGCAGTTCTTC.

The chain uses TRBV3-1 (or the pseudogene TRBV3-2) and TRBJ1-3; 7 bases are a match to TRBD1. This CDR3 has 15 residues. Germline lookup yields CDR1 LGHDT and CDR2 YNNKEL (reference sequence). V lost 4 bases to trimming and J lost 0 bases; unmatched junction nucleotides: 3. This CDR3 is CASSLRTGSGNTIYF. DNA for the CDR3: TGTGCCAGCAGCCTAAGGACAGGCTCTGGAAACACCATATATTTT.

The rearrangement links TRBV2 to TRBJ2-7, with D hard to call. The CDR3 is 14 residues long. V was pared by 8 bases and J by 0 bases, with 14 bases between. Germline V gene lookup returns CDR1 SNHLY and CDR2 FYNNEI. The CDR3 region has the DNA TGTGCCAGCGGTTCGGCGCGGAGCTCCTACGAGCAGTACTTC. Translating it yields CASGSARSSYEQYF. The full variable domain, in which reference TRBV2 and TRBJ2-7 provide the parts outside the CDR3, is EPEVTQTPSHQVTQMGQEVILRCVPISNHLYFYWYRQILGQKVEFLVSFYNNEISEKSEIFDDQFSVERPDGSNFTLKIRSTKLEDSAMYFCASGSARSSYEQYFGPGTRLTVT.

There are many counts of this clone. This CDR3 reads CASSEGTGLYGYTF. CDR3 coding DNA: TGTGCCAGCAGTGAGGGGACAGGGCTCTATGGCTACACCTTC. The rearrangement links TRBV6-1 to TRBJ1-2; 9 nucleotides align to TRBD1. V trimming: 3 bases; J trimming: 4 bases; junction bases outside the gene matches: 3. Germline CDR1 MNHNS, CDR2 SASEGT. CDR3 size: 14 residues.

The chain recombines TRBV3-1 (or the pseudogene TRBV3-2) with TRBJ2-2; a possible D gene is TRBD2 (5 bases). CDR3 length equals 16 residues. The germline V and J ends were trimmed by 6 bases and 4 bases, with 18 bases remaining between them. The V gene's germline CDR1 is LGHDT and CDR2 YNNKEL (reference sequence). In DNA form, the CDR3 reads TGTGCCAGCAGGCTTCTAGCATCGGGAACCACCGGGGAGCTGTTTTTT. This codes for CASRLLASGTTGELFF.

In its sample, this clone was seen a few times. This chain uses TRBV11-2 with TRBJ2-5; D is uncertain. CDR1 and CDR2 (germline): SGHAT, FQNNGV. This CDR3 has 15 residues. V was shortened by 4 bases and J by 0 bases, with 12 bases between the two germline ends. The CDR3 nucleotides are TGTGCCAGCAGCTCCCGAAGCTTCTACCAAGAGACCCAGTACTTC. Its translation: CASSSRSFYQETQYF.

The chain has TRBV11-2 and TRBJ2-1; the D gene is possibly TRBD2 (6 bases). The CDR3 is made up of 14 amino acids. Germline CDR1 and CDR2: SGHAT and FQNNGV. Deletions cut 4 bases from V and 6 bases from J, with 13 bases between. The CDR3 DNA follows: TGTGCCAGCAGCTCACAAGGGACTCTCAATGAGCAGTTCTTC. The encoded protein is CASSSQGTLNEQFF.

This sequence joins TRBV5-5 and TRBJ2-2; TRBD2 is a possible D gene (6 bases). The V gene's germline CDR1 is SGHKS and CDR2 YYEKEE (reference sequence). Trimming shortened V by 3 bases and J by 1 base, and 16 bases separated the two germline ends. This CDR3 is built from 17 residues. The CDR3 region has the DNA TGTGCCAGCAGCTCCTTGGGCGTTAGCGGGAACACCGGGGAGCTGTTTTTT. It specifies CASSSLGVSGNTGELFF.

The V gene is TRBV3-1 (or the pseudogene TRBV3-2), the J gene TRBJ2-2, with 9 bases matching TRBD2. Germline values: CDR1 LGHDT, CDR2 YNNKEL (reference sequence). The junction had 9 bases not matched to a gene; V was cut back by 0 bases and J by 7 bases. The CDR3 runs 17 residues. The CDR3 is CASSQDLAGGPNGELFF. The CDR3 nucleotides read TGTGCCAGCAGCCAAGATCTGGCGGGAGGGCCAAACGGGGAGCTGTTTTTT.

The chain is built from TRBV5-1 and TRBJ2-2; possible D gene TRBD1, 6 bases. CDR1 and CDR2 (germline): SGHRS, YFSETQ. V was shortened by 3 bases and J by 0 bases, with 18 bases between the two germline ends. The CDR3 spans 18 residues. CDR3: CASSYQTGTPTNTGELFF. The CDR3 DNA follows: TGCGCCAGCAGCTATCAAACCGGGACACCCACGAACACCGGGGAGCTGTTTTTT. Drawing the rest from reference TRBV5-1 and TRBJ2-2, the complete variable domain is KAGVTQTPRYLIKTRGQQVTLSCSPISGHRSVSWYQQTPGQGLQFLFEYFSETQRNKGNFPGRFSGRQFSNSRSEMNVSTLELGDSALYLCASSYQTGTPTNTGELFFGEGSRLTVL.

DNA of the CDR3: TGTGCCAGCAGCCAAGAAGAGAGGCGGGGTGAGCAGTACTTC. Amino acid sequence: CASSQEERRGEQYF. The chain uses TRBV4-2 and TRBJ2-7; TRBD2 might be the D (6 bases). Trimming left V 0 bases short and J 7 bases short, with 13 bases between. CDR3 length equals 14 residues. Germline values: CDR1 LGHNA, CDR2 YNFKEQ.

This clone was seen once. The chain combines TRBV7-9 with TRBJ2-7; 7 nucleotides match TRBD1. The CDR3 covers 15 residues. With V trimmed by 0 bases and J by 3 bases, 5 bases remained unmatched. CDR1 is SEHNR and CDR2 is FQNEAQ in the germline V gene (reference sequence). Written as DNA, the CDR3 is TGTGCCAGCAGCTTAGCCCGGACAGGATACTACGAGCAGTACTTC. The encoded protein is CASSLARTGYYEQYF. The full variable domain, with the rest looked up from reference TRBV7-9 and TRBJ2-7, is DTGVSQNPRHKITKRGQNVTFRCDPISEHNRLYWYRQTLGQGPEFLTYFQNEAQLEKSRLLSDRFSAERPKGSFSTLEIQRTEQGDSAMYLCASSLARTGYYEQYFGPGTRLTVT.

The CDR3 here is CASSRQGKEETQYF. DNA for the CDR3: TGTGCCAGCAGCAGACAGGGGAAGGAGGAGACCCAGTACTTC. This sequence joins TRBV7-9 and TRBJ2-5; 8 nucleotides line up with TRBD1. Germline loops: CDR1 SEHNR, CDR2 FQNEAQ (reference sequence). CDR3 length equals 14 residues. V gave up 5 bases and J gave up 5 bases; unmatched junction bases: 7.

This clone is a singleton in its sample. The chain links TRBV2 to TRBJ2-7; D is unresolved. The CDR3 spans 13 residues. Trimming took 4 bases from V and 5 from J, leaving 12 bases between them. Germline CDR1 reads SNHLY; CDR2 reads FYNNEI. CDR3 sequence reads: CASSVSQRNEQYF. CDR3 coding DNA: TGTGCCAGCAGTGTGAGTCAGAGGAACGAGCAGTACTTC. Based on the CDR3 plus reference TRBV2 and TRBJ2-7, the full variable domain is EPEVTQTPSHQVTQMGQEVILRCVPISNHLYFYWYRQILGQKVEFLVSFYNNEISEKSEIFDDQFSVERPDGSNFTLKIRSTKLEDSAMYFCASSVSQRNEQYFGPGTRLTVT.

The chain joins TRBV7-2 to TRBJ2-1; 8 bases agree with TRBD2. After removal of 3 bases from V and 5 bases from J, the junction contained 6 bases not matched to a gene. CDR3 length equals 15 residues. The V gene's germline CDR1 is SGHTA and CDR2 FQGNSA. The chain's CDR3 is CASSFSGAPNNEQFF. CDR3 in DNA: TGTGCCAGCAGCTTTAGCGGGGCACCGAACAATGAGCAGTTCTTC. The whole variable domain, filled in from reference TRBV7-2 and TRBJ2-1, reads GAGVSQSPSNKVTEKGKDVELRCDPISGHTALYWYRQSLGQGLEFLIYFQGNSAPDKSGLPSDRFSAERTGGSVSTLTIQRTQQEDSAVYLCASSFSGAPNNEQFFGPGTRLTVL.

The CDR3 is CASNPNTSPRECFSYEQYF. The CDR3 coding sequence is TGTGCCAGCAACCCAAATACCTCCCCGCGGGAGTGTTTTTCCTACGAGCAGTACTTC. V gene TRBV6-7 combines with J gene TRBJ2-7, with 7 nucleotides matching TRBD2. TRBV6-7 is marked as an open reading frame, function uncertain. The CDR3 consists of 19 residues. The J segment lost 1 base and the V segment lost 7 bases, leaving 22 bases of the junction unmatched.

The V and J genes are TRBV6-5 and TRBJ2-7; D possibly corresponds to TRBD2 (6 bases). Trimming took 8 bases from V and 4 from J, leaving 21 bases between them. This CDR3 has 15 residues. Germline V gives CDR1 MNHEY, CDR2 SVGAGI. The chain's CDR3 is CASGLAVTASYEQYF. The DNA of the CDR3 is TGTGCCAGCGGCTTAGCGGTCACAGCCTCGTACGAGCAGTACTTC.

CDR3 nucleotide sequence: TGTGCCTGGAGTGTACATCCAGGGGCTAGGGATACGCAGTATTTT. Encoded protein: CAWSVHPGARDTQYF. V gene TRBV30 combines with J gene TRBJ2-3; D may be TRBD1 (6 bases). The germline V gene has CDR1 GTSNPN and CDR2 SVGIG (reference sequence). The CDR3 loop spans 15 amino acids. Trimming removed 0 bases from V and 6 bases from J, with 16 bases in between.

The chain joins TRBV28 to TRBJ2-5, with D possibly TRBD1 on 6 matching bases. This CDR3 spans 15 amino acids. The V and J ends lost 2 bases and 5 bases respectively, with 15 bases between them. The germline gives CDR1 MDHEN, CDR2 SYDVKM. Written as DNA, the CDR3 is TGTGCCAGCAGTTTAGAAAACAGGGCCCGTGAGACCCAGTACTTC. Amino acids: CASSLENRARETQYF. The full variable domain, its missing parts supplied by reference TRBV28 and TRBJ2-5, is DVKVTQSSRYLVKRTGEKVFLECVQDMDHENMFWYRQDPGLGLRLIYFSYDVKMKEKGDIPEGYSVSREKKERFSLILESASTNQTSMYLCASSLENRARETQYFGPGTRLLVL.

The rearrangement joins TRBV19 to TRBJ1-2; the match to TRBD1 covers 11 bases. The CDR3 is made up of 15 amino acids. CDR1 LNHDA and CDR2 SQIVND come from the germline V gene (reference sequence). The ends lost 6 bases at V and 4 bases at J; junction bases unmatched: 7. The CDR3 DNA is TGTGCCAGTAGCGCCGGGACAGGGGGAATCTATGGCTACACCTTC. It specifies CASSAGTGGIYGYTF.

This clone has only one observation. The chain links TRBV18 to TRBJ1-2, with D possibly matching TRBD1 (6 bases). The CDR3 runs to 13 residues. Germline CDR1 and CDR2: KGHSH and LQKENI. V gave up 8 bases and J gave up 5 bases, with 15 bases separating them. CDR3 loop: CASRGEGVYGYTF. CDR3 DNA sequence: TGTGCCAGCCGCGGGGAGGGGGTGTATGGCTACACCTTC.

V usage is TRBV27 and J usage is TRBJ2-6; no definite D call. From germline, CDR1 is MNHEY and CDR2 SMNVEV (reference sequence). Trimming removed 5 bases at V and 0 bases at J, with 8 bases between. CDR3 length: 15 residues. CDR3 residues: CASSTSISGANVLTF. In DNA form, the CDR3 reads TGTGCCAGCAGTACAAGTATCTCTGGGGCCAACGTCCTGACTTTC.

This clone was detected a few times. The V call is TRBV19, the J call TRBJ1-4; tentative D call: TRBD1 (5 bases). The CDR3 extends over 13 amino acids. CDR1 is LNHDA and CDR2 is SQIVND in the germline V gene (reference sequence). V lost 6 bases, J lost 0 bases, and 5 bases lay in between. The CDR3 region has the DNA TGTGCCAGTAGCAGGGCAACTAATGAAAAACTGTTTTTT. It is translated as CASSRATNEKLFF.

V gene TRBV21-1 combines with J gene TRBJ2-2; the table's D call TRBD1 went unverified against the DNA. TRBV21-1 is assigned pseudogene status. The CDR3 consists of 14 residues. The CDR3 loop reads CASRDRGRPGELFF. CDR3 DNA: TGTGCCAGCAGGGACAGGGGGCGTCCCGGGGAGCTGTTTTTT.

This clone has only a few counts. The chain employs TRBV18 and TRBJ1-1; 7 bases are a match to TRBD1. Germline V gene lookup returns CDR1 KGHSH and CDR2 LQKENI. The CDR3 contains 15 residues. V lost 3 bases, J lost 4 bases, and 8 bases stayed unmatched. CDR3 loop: CASSPSTGRSTEAFF. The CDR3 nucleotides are TGTGCCAGCTCACCCTCGACAGGGCGGAGCACTGAAGCTTTCTTT.

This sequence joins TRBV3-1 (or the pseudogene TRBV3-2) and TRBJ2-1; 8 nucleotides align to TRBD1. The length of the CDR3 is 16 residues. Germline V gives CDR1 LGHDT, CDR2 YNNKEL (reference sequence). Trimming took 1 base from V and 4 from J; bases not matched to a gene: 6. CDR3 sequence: CASSQGRGTGYNEQFF. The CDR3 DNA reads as TGTGCCAGCAGCCAAGGGAGGGGGACAGGTTACAATGAGCAGTTCTTC.

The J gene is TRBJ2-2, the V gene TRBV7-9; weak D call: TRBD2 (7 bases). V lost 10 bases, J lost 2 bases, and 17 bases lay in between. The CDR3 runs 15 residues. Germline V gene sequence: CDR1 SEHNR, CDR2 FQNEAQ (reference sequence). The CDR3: CAIKRGGDNTGELFF. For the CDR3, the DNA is TGTGCCATCAAACGAGGGGGGGACAACACCGGGGAGCTGTTTTTT.

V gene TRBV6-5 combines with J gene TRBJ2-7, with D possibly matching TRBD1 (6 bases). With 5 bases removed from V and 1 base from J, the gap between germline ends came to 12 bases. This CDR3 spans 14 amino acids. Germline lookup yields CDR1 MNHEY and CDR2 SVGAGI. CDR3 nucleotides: TGTGCCAGCAGTAACAGGGTTGGGTCCTACGAGCAGTACTTC. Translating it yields CASSNRVGSYEQYF.